This T cell receptor beta chain was sequenced in a study of blood T cell repertoires in COVID-19. To note about this clone: One end of the junction is discordant with germline, which a read error may explain.

Recruits, aged roughly 18 to 100 years, lived in 24 US areas. Participants reported their clinical history, and cohort assignment relied on those reports. Some clones are missing from TCRdb's copy, which holds only in-frame ones; the method was immunoSEQ multiplex PCR. The data contain under 350,000 clones, roughly nine tenths of them singletons. The CDR3 is 15 residues long. The germline gives CDR1 SSHAT, CDR2 FNYEAQ (reference sequence). This chain joins TRBV7-7 and TRBJ2-1; 12 positions match TRBD2. Input material: PBMCs or T cells enriched from blood (not recorded which). The sequence came from a man aged 55 to 70 who had recovered from COVID-19. CDR3 sequence (DNA): TGTGCTAGCAGCGGGGGACTAGCGGGTTACAATGAGCAGTTCTTC. Translating it yields CASSGGLAGYNEQFF.